One and the same sample provided the 11 T cell receptor beta chains below, sequenced in a study of T-cell memory formation after mild COVID-19. TCRdb used MiXCR to reprocess the 5' RACE reads, holding one entry per CDR3 protein. The sample lists under 700,000 distinct CDR3 sequences; over 20% were seen once. Source material: PBMCs or a T cell subset sorted from them (not recorded which). These receptors all stem from an adult woman who had mild COVID-19 (a few samples of this study predate the infection). Cell type and time point are not known.

A few counts support this clonotype. The chain combines TRBV7-2 with TRBJ2-7; TRBD1 matches at 7 bases. V was clipped by 5 bases and J by 3 bases; unmatched bases: 10. The germline CDR1 and CDR2 sequences are SGHTA and FQGNSA. The CDR3 spans 15 residues. CDR3 sequence: CASSEPGQSFYEQYF. DNA of the CDR3: TGTGCCAGCAGCGAGCCGGGACAGAGTTTCTACGAGCAGTACTTC.

The chain recombines TRBV12-3 or TRBV12-4 with TRBJ2-7, with D uncertain. The length of the CDR3 is 14 residues. Trimming stripped 5 bases from V and 0 bases from J, with 11 bases between. CDR3 protein: CASSQDSSSYEQYF. CDR3 nucleotides: TGTGCCAGCAGTCAGGATAGTAGCTCCTACGAGCAGTACTTC.

This clonotype was counted only a few times. The gene calls are TRBV30 and TRBJ2-3; D is unclear. V lost 2 bases and J 4 bases, leaving 16 bases between the germline ends. Germline CDR1 and CDR2: GTSNPN and SVGIG (reference sequence). This CDR3 spans 15 amino acids. This CDR3 reads CAWSLKRFEADTQYF. The CDR3 region has the DNA TGTGCCTGGAGTCTCAAAAGATTTGAGGCAGATACGCAGTATTTT.

The CDR3 region has the DNA TGTGCCAGCAGCATGACTAGCGGCACTAGACTTGAGACCCAGTACTTC. It is translated as CASSMTSGTRLETQYF. The chain is built from TRBV3-1 and TRBJ2-5; TRBD2 matches at 9 bases. Germline values: CDR1 LGHDT, CDR2 YNNKEL (reference sequence). With 5 bases clipped from V and 5 bases from J, the junction kept 12 bases outside the gene matches. The length of the CDR3 is 16 residues.

The chain employs TRBV12-3 or TRBV12-4 and TRBJ1-5, with TRBD1 as a possible D gene (5 bases). This CDR3 has 14 amino acids. Trimming removed 6 bases at V and 3 bases at J, with 12 bases between. CDR3 in DNA: TGTGCCAGCAGACCTGGGACGGACAATCAGCCCCAGCATTTT. Protein sequence: CASRPGTDNQPQHF.

This clonotype was detected only a few times. This rearrangement joins TRBV5-1 to TRBJ2-7; 10 bases match TRBD2. Trimming at V came to 3 bases and at J to 6 bases, leaving 0 bases not matched to a gene. Germline V gene data show CDR1 as SGHRS and CDR2 as YFSETQ. The CDR3 runs 12 residues. CDR3 region: CASSWTSGEQYF. DNA of the CDR3: TGCGCCAGCAGCTGGACTAGCGGCGAGCAGTACTTC. Filled out from reference TRBV5-1 and TRBJ2-7, the complete variable domain reads KAGVTQTPRYLIKTRGQQVTLSCSPISGHRSVSWYQQTPGQGLQFLFEYFSETQRNKGNFPGRFSGRQFSNSRSEMNVSTLELGDSALYLCASSWTSGEQYFGPGTRLTVT.

In this sample, this clonotype turned up many times. V is TRBV12-3 or TRBV12-4 and J is TRBJ1-1; D may be TRBD1 (5 bases). This CDR3 is built from 13 residues. V was clipped by 6 bases and J by 1 base, with 9 bases between them. The CDR3: CASSPGPNTEAFF. The CDR3 DNA is TGTGCCAGCAGCCCGGGGCCGAACACTGAAGCTTTCTTT.

The V call is TRBV12-3 or TRBV12-4, the J call TRBJ2-5, with D possibly matching TRBD2 (6 bases). The CDR3 runs 13 residues. Trimming took off 8 bases at V and 0 bases at J, with 10 bases between the two ends. CDR3 loop: CASVRGYQETQYF. Written as DNA, the CDR3 is TGTGCCAGCGTTCGGGGGTACCAAGAGACCCAGTACTTC.

The table lists this clonotype with a few counts. This chain connects TRBV7-9 to TRBJ2-4; tentative D call: TRBD2 (5 bases). Germline CDR1 reads SEHNR; CDR2 reads FQNEAQ (reference sequence). The length of the CDR3 is 13 residues. V was cut by 11 bases and J by 7 bases, with 18 bases left in between. CDR3 region: CAGTEGPGNIQYF. DNA of the CDR3: TGTGCCGGAACTGAGGGTCCGGGCAACATTCAGTACTTC.

This clonotype was seen only a few times. This rearrangement joins TRBV7-2 to TRBJ2-5, with D possibly TRBD1 on 8 matching bases. Germline CDR1 reads SGHTA; CDR2 reads FQGNSA. This CDR3 comprises 14 residues. With 5 bases removed from V and 5 bases from J, the gap between germline ends came to 15 bases. The CDR3 region has the DNA TGTGCCAGCAGCAAACAGGGGGGGTATGAGACCCAGTACTTC. Translation: CASSKQGGYETQYF.

This clonotype has just a few counts. V usage is TRBV7-3 and J usage is TRBJ2-3; D not certain. V dropped 1 base and J dropped 0 bases, with 8 bases sitting between them. Looked up from germline, CDR1 is SGHTA and CDR2 is FQGTGA. This CDR3 contains 15 residues. CDR3: CASSLMGRSTDTQYF. CDR3 DNA: TGTGCCAGCAGCTTAATGGGCAGGAGCACAGATACGCAGTATTTT.